This T cell receptor beta chain is drawn from a study of PD-L1 blockade in urothelial cancer (dated by TCRdb to 2015 to 2018). Regarding the complete study: All patients started therapy in the mid-2010s and received atezolizumab 1,200 mg intravenously every 3 weeks. About 85% of the roughly 29 patients were males with bladder-origin urothelial cancer, and about 60% of the 29 reported a prior smoking history. An ECOG performance status of 0 or 1 was recorded for the patients, and 0 to 3 prior chemotherapy regimens had been received by the patients. Blood samples were analyzed 3 weeks after the start of treatment (second dose) and 6 weeks after the start of treatment. Blood samples yielded a median of 141,255 T cells and tens of thousands of unique TCRs, with median clonality around 0.084. An exploratory multi-omic analysis was conducted of the somatic, immune and clinical correlates of response to PD-L1 blockade with atezolizumab in urothelial cancer. Pretreatment tumor samples, along with matched peripheral blood serially collected before and after atezolizumab treatment, were subjected to TCR sequencing. Durable clinical benefit was defined as a progression-free survival longer than 6 months, and TCR features were additionally tested against progression-free survival and overall survival. In the same patients, whole exome sequencing and RNA sequencing of pretreatment tumors were performed in addition to TCR sequencing. Durable clinical benefit was achieved by nine patients but not by the remaining 20. Twenty-nine patients had pretreatment blood TCR-seq, around 24 had at least one posttreatment blood collection, and around 24 had tumor TCR-seq. Here is what the overall study found, with its caveats: Small sample size (n of about 29) and many exploratory analyses mean the results are intended to be hypothesis-generating. A pretreatment peripheral blood TCR clonality below the median was linked to improved progression-free and overall survival. Among patients with durable benefit, tumor-associated TCR clones showed greater expansion in peripheral blood 3 weeks after treatment started (n ≈ 21, p = 0.022).

Synthetic TCR analog templates were spiked into each PCR to estimate absolute template abundance from read counts. TCRbeta CDR3 regions were amplified from genomic DNA with bias-controlled V and J gene primers using the immunoSEQ assay. Sequencing of rearranged TCRbeta segments was performed at approximately 20X coverage. Per the source publication's procedure: Sequencing errors were corrected by clustering and CDR3s were annotated against IMGT to assign V, D and J genes. Downstream analyses used only productive TCRbeta rearrangements, leaving out any out-of-frame or stop-codon sequences. Clonality was computed as one minus Shannon entropy normalized by the log of the number of unique productive sequences. Clones differing between time points or between blood and tumor were identified using Fisher's exact test with Benjamini-Hochberg correction, with an adjusted p below 0.01 applied as the threshold. As stored in TCRdb, this immuneACCESS dataset retains in-frame rearrangements with V and J assigned. A fraction of the clones does not appear; measured against another copy, unresolved V genes explain less than half of the discrepancy, and the remainder lacks a known reason. V and J calls and clone size are as listed in that table; D and trimming were resolved from the DNA. The sample table contains roughly 45,000 clones; only one count was recorded for roughly four fifths of them. The leading ten clones occupy approximately 13% of the sample.

The meaning of the sample's time point label: peripheral blood 6 weeks after treatment start. The cohort included 25 to 30 patients with locally advanced or metastatic urothelial carcinoma who were treated at Memorial Sloan Kettering on a trial protocol. Peripheral blood mononuclear cells were collected pretreatment and during treatment, with between 1 and 8 total time points per patient. The Qiagen DNeasy Blood extraction kit was used to purify genomic DNA from total PBMCs and tumor samples. PBMCs were collected pretreatment and during treatment and were isolated and stored as previously described. The germline V gene specifies MNHEY as CDR1 and SVGAGI as CDR2. Reading from cysteine to phenylalanine, the CDR3 counts 14 amino acids. Only the CDR3 DNA stays, 42 bases, in frame from base 1. At the junction V is shortened by 7 bases and J by 5 bases, with 15 bases in between. To note about this clone: Its antigen remains unidentified. One base away there is no much larger clone; base qualities are not given.

Recombination connected TRBV6-5 to TRBJ2-4; the D gene is perhaps TRBD1, from 7 matching bases. Sample: PBMCs, taken around atezolizumab (anti-PD-L1) treatment. This clonotype was obtained from a man aged 55 to 70 with urothelial cancer. Read as DNA, the sequence is TGTGCCAGCAAGCGCGGGACAGCAGAAAACATTCAGTACTTC. It specifies CASKRGTAENIQYF.